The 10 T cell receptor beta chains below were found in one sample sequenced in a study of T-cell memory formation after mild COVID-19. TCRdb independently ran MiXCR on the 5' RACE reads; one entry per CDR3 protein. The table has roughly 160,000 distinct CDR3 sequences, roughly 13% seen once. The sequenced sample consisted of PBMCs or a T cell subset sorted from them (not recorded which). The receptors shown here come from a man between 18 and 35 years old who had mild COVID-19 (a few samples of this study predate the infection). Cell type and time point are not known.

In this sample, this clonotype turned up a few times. The CDR3 is CSAWDGSTDTQYF. The CDR3 nucleotides read TGCAGTGCTTGGGACGGCTCCACAGATACGCAGTATTTT. This chain joins TRBV20-1 and TRBJ2-3, with D possibly called TRBD1 or TRBD2 (5 bases each). This CDR3 is 13 amino acids long. Trimming pared 5 bases from V and 2 bases from J, leaving 11 bases between. Germline lookup yields CDR1 DFQATT and CDR2 SNEGSKA (reference sequence).

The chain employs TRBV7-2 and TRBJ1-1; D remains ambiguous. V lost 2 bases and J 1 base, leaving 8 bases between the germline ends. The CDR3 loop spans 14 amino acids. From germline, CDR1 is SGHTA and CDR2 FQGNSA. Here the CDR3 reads CASSLMGRNTEAFF. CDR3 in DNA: TGTGCCAGCAGCTTAATGGGCCGGAACACTGAAGCTTTCTTT.

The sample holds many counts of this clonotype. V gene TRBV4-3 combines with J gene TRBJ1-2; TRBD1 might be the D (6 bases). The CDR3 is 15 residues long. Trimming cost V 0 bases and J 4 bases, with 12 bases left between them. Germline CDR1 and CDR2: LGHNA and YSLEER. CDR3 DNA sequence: TGCGCCAGCAGCCAAGATCCCAAAGGGGGCTATGGCTACACCTTC. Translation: CASSQDPKGGYGYTF.

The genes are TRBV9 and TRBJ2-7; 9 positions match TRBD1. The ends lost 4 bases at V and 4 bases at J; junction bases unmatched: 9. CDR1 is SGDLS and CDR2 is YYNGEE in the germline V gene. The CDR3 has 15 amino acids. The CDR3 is CASSYTGGAGYEQYF. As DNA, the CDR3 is TGTGCCAGCAGCTATACAGGGGGCGCGGGGTACGAGCAGTACTTC.

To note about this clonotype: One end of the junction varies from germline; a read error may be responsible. In nucleotides, the CDR3 is TGTGCCAGCAGCCCCGGGACAGTGATAAGCAAAGATACGCAGTATTTT. This gives the protein CASSPGTVISKDTQYF. The chain recombines TRBV7-8 with TRBJ2-3; 7 bases are shared with TRBD1. Germline CDR1 is SGHVS and CDR2 is FQNEAQ. The CDR3 runs 16 residues.

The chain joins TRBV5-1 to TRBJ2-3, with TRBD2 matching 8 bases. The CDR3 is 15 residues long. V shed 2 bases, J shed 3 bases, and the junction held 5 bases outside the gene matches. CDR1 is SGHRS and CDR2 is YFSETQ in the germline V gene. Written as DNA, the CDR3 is TGCGCCAGCAGCTTCGGCGGGGGGATGACAGATACGCAGTATTTT. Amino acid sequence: CASSFGGGMTDTQYF. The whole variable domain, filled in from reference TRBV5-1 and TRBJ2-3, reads KAGVTQTPRYLIKTRGQQVTLSCSPISGHRSVSWYQQTPGQGLQFLFEYFSETQRNKGNFPGRFSGRQFSNSRSEMNVSTLELGDSALYLCASSFGGGMTDTQYFGPGTRLTVL.

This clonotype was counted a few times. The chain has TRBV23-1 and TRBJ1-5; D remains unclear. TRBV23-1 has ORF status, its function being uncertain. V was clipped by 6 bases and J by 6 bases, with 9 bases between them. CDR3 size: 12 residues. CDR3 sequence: CASRPYRQPQHF. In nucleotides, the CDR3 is TGCGCCAGCAGACCATACCGTCAGCCCCAGCATTTT.

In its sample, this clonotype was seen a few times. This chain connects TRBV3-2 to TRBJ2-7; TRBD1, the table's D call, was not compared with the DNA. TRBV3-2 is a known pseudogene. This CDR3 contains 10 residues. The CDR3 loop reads CAKPRDEQYF. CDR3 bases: TGTGCCAAACCCAGGGACGAGCAGTACTTC.

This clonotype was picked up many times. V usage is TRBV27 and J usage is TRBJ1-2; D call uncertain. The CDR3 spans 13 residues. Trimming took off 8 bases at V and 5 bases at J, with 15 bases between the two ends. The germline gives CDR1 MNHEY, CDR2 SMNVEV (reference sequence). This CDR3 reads CASRPEFGYGYTF. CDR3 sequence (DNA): TGTGCCAGCCGGCCAGAGTTTGGTTATGGCTACACCTTC.

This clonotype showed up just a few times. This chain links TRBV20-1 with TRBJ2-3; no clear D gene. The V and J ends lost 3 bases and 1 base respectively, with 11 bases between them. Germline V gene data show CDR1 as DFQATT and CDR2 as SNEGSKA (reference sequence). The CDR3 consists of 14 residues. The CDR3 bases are TGCAGTGCTAGTATACCCCTTGGCACAGATACGCAGTATTTT. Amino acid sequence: CSASIPLGTDTQYF.